This T cell receptor beta chain originates from a study of T cells of healthy individuals. The CDR3 has 15 residues. Trimming removed 2 bases at V and 3 bases at J, with 10 bases between. CDR1 and CDR2 from the germline V gene are SGHDN and FVKESK. MiXCR was run by TCRdb on the 5' RACE reads, yielding one entry per CDR3 protein. The sample has about 63,000 distinct CDR3 sequences, roughly 16% seen once; the top ten hold around 5%. There are a few counts of this clonotype. The chain uses TRBV14 and TRBJ2-2; D gene uncertain. This clonotype originated in a human donor in good health. CDR3 DNA sequence: TGTGCCAGCAGCCAACGCGCTTTATACACCGGGGAGCTGTTTTTT. Amino acids: CASSQRALYTGELFF. Full variable domain (rest looked up from reference TRBV14 and TRBJ2-2): EAGVTQFPSHSVIEKGQTVTLRCDPISGHDNLYWYRRVMGKEIKFLLHFVKESKQDESGMPNNRFLAERTGGTYSTLKVQPAELEDSGVYFCASSQRALYTGELFFGEGSRLTVL.